Listed here are 12 T cell receptor beta chains from one sample, sequenced in a study of T cells in localized non-small cell lung cancer. TCRdb's table, derived via immunoSEQ multiplex PCR, lists solely in-frame clones and lacks some. This table has 72,000 or so clones, about 83% appearing once. The specimen was peripheral blood, collected before any cancer treatment. The receptors were gathered from a female donor aged 60 or older with stage I lung adenocarcinoma.

In its sample, this clone was seen once. The chain joins TRBV5-4 to TRBJ2-1, with D unresolved. Germline V gives CDR1 SGHNT, CDR2 YYREEE (reference sequence). This CDR3 is built from 14 residues. V was trimmed by 1 base and J by 6 bases, leaving 11 bases between them. The CDR3 here is CASSLWGYINEQFF. The CDR3 bases are TGTGCCAGCAGCTTGTGGGGTTACATCAATGAGCAGTTCTTC.

The chain links TRBV5-1 to TRBJ2-3; TRBD2 agrees at 11 bases. The V segment lost 4 bases and the J segment 5 bases; nucleotides outside the gene matches: 6. CDR1 SGHRS and CDR2 YFSETQ come from the germline V gene. The CDR3 totals 15 residues. CDR3 in DNA: TGCGCCAGCAGCGGCCTCACTAGCGGGAGAGATACGCAGTATTTT. Translation gives CASSGLTSGRDTQYF.

The chain joins TRBV5-1 to TRBJ2-5, with 8 positions matching TRBD2. The germline V gene has CDR1 SGHRS and CDR2 YFSETQ. The ends lost 0 bases at V and 1 base at J; junction bases unmatched: 2. This CDR3 comprises 15 residues. CDR3: CASSLDGGGQETQYF. For the CDR3, the DNA is TGCGCCAGCAGCTTGGACGGGGGGGGCCAAGAGACCCAGTACTTC.

This chain links TRBV18 with TRBJ1-2; D gene uncertain. The CDR3 totals 14 residues. Trimming took off 2 bases at V and 9 bases at J, with 16 bases between the two ends. CDR1 and CDR2 from the germline V gene are KGHSH and LQKENI. CDR3 protein: CASSPTLIVSSYTF. Here the CDR3 DNA reads TGTGCCAGCTCACCAACTTTGATTGTCTCTAGCTACACCTTC.

The gene calls are TRBV6-1 and TRBJ1-2; weak D call: TRBD1 (5 bases). Germline V gene sequence: CDR1 MNHNS, CDR2 SASEGT. The V gene lost 10 bases and the J gene lost 8 bases, with 20 bases spanning the gap. The length of the CDR3 is 13 residues. The CDR3 sequence: CAINHSHRDGYTF. The CDR3, as DNA: TGTGCCATCAATCACAGCCACCGGGACGGCTACACCTTC.

The gene calls are TRBV27 and TRBJ1-3; D gene unclear. The CDR3 length is 15 residues. CDR1 MNHEY and CDR2 SMNVEV come from the germline V gene (reference sequence). V dropped 5 bases and J dropped 0 bases, with 11 bases sitting between them. For the CDR3, the DNA is TGTGCCAGCAGTCTCACAGCGCTCTCTGGAAACACCATATATTTT. It translates to CASSLTALSGNTIYF.

This clone was counted once. The chain recombines TRBV9 with TRBJ2-7, with D possibly called TRBD1 or TRBD2 (7 bases each). Germline V CDR1 and CDR2: SGDLS, YYNGEE. V was cut by 2 bases and J by 2 bases, with 11 bases left in between. CDR3 length: 14 amino acids. In nucleotides, the CDR3 is TGTGCCAGCAGCGTGACAGGGACTACCTACGAGCAGTACTTC. It is translated as CASSVTGTTYEQYF. Using reference TRBV9 and TRBJ2-7 for the parts outside the CDR3, the full variable domain is DSGVTQTPKHLITATGQRVTLRCSPRSGDLSVYWYQQSLDQGLQFLIQYYNGEERAKGNILERFSAQQFPDLHSELNLSSLELGDSALYFCASSVTGTTYEQYFGPGTRLTVT.

V is TRBV6-5 and J is TRBJ2-3; the D gene is possibly TRBD1 (6 bases). The CDR3 covers 14 residues. Germline CDR1 is MNHEY and CDR2 is SVGAGI. The V gene lost 5 bases and the J gene lost 2 bases, with 11 bases spanning the gap. CDR3 bases: TGTGCCAGCAGTCGGGGACATATCACAGATACGCAGTATTTT. Translated: CASSRGHITDTQYF.

The chain has TRBV10-3 and TRBJ2-7, with 12 bases aligning to TRBD2. CDR1 and CDR2 (germline): ENHRY, SYGVKD. Trimming cost V 0 bases and J 0 bases; bases outside gene matches: 9. The CDR3 runs to 19 residues. The CDR3 loop is CAISESPTLAGGSSYEQYF. The CDR3 nucleotides read TGTGCCATCAGTGAGTCCCCTACCCTAGCGGGAGGGTCCTCCTACGAGCAGTACTTC.

The chain recombines TRBV4-1 with TRBJ1-3; D gene uncertain. The CDR3 contains 14 residues. The germline V and J ends were trimmed by 5 bases and 4 bases, with 12 bases remaining between them. Germline CDR1 is MGHRA and CDR2 is YSYEKL. This chain's CDR3 is CASSTTVFGNTIYF. The CDR3 DNA follows: TGCGCCAGCAGCACAACAGTGTTCGGAAACACCATATATTTT.

In its sample, this clone was seen once. J is TRBJ2-5 and V is TRBV5-1; 10 bases match TRBD2. Losses at the gene ends were 0 bases for V and 1 base for J; bases not matched to a gene: 0. The CDR3 is made up of 15 amino acids. Germline V gene data show CDR1 as SGHRS and CDR2 as YFSETQ. CDR3 loop: CASSLASGGQETQYF. The CDR3 nucleotides are TGCGCCAGCAGCTTGGCTAGCGGGGGCCAAGAGACCCAGTACTTC.

The gene calls are TRBV2 and TRBJ1-5; the match to TRBD1 covers 7 bases. Germline CDR1 reads SNHLY; CDR2 reads FYNNEI. CDR3 size: 15 residues. The trim removed 5 bases at V and 3 bases at J, leaving 7 bases unmatched. CDR3 sequence (DNA): TGTGCCAGCAGTCGGAGGGGGCAGAACAATCAGCCCCAGCATTTT. Its translation is CASSRRGQNNQPQHF.